Each of the 4 T cell receptor beta chains below was sequenced from the same sample in a study of PD-1 blockade in classical Hodgkin lymphoma (dated by TCRdb to 2018 to 2021). This specimen's time point label, per the study, means: cycle 1 day 1 (C1D1), immediately before nivolumab initiation. Every trial patient had relapsed following autologous stem cell transplantation, and prior brentuximab vedotin exposure was what differed among cohorts A, B and C. The method was the immunoSEQ multiplex PCR assay. The table comes from immuneACCESS by way of TCRdb, which keeps in-frame sequences with V and J called. Part of the clones is missing from these tables; in studies checked, under half for an unresolved V gene and the rest for unknown reasons. In this sample the table shows 72,000 or so clones, more than 85% of which occur a single time. 6.5% to 8% of the sample belongs to the ten largest clones. The sample consisted of peripheral blood mononuclear cells (PBMCs), taken at baseline. These receptor sequences come from a human donor with classical Hodgkin lymphoma.

The chain employs TRBV29-1 and TRBJ1-6; D is possibly TRBD1 (5 bases). The germline V gene has CDR1 SQVTM and CDR2 ANQGSEA. Trimming removed 1 base from V and 0 bases from J, with 16 bases in between. This CDR3 spans 18 amino acids. Here the CDR3 reads CSVEAAPRGSSYNSPLHF. The CDR3 nucleotides are TGCAGCGTTGAAGCCGCCCCGCGGGGGAGCTCCTATAATTCACCCCTCCACTTT.

The count of this clone is one. At the DNA level, this CDR3 is encoded by other sequences in the same sample as well. The rearrangement links TRBV7-9 to TRBJ2-1, with TRBD1 as a possible D gene (5 bases). The germline V gene encodes CDR1 SEHNR and CDR2 FQNEAQ (reference sequence). The CDR3 runs to 13 residues. Trimming took off 5 bases at V and 4 bases at J, with 9 bases between the two ends. The CDR3 is CASSLDSYNEQFF. The CDR3 DNA reads TGTGCCAGCAGCCTAGACAGTTACAATGAGCAGTTCTTC.

The chain combines TRBV7-6 with TRBJ1-3; D might be TRBD1 (5 bases). From germline, CDR1 is SGHVS and CDR2 FNYEAQ. There are 15 residues in the CDR3. The V end lost 1 base, the J end lost 4 bases, and 11 bases lay between the germline ends. The CDR3 loop is CASSLGGRAGNTIYF. CDR3 sequence (DNA): TGTGCCAGCAGCTTAGGGGGGAGGGCCGGAAACACCATATATTTT.

The chain uses TRBV4-3 and TRBJ1-3; D is unclear. This CDR3 is built from 15 residues. With 0 bases removed from V and 4 bases from J, the gap between germline ends came to 10 bases. Germline V CDR1 and CDR2: LGHNA, YSLEER. In DNA, the CDR3 is TGCGCCAGCAGCCAAGATGCCCAAAACGGAAACACCATATATTTT. Amino acids: CASSQDAQNGNTIYF.